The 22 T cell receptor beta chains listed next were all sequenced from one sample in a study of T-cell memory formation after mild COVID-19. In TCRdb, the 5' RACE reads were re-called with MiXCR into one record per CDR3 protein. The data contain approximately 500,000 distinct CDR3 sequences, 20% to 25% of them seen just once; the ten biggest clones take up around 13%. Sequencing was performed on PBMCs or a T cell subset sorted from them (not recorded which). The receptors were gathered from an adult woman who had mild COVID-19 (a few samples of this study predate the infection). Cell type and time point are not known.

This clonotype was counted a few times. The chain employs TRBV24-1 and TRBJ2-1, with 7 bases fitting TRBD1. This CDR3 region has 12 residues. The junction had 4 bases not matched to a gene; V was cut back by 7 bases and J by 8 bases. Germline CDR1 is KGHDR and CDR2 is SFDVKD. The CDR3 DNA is TGTGCCACCAGCCTACAGGGGTATGAGCAGTTCTTC. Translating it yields CATSLQGYEQFF.

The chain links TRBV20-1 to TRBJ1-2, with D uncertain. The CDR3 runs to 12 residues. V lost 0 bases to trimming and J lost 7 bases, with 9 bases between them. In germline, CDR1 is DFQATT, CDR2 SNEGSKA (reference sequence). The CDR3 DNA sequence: TGCAGTGCTAGAGACGAGGGCGGTGGCTACACCTTC. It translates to CSARDEGGGYTF.

This CDR3 is CATLGGLVANEQFF. The CDR3 nucleotides read TGTGCCACCCTGGGGGGGCTAGTGGCCAATGAGCAGTTCTTC. The V call is TRBV6-2 or TRBV6-3, the J call TRBJ2-1, with D perhaps matching TRBD2 (7 bases). The CDR3 has 14 residues. The V end was cut by 10 bases, the J end by 6 bases, with 19 bases between. Germline CDR1 MNHEY, CDR2 SVGEGT.

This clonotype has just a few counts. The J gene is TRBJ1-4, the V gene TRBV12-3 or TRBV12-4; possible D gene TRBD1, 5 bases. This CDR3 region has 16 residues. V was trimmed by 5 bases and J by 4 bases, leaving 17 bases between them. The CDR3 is CASSPQGKLINEKLFF. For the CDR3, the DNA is TGTGCCAGCAGTCCCCAGGGAAAGTTGATTAATGAAAAACTGTTTTTT.

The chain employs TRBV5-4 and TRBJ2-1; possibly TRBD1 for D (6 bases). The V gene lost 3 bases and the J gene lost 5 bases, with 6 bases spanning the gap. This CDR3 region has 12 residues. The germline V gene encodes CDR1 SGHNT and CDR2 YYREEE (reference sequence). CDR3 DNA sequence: TGTGCCAGCAGCTGGGACAACAATGAGCAGTTCTTC. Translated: CASSWDNNEQFF.

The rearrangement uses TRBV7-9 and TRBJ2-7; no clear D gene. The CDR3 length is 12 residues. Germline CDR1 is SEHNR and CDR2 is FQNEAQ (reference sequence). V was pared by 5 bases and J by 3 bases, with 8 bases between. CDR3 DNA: TGTGCCAGCAGCACAATACACTACGAGCAGTACTTC. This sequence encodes CASSTIHYEQYF.

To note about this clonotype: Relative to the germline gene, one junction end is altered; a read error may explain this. The CDR3 loop is CSVEVVWGSSYNEQFF. Written as DNA, the CDR3 is TGCAGCGTGGAAGTGGTTTGGGGGAGCTCCTACAATGAGCAGTTCTTC. The chain joins TRBV29-1 to TRBJ2-1; D tentatively reads TRBD1 or TRBD2 (5 bases each). The CDR3 length is 16 residues. In germline, CDR1 is SQVTM, CDR2 ANQGSEA.

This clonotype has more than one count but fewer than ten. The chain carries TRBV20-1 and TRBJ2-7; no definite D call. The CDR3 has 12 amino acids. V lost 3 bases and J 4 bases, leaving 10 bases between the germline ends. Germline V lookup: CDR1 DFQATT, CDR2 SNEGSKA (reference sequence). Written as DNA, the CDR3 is TGCAGTGCTAGGGGAAAGGGATACGAGCAGTACTTC. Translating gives CSARGKGYEQYF.

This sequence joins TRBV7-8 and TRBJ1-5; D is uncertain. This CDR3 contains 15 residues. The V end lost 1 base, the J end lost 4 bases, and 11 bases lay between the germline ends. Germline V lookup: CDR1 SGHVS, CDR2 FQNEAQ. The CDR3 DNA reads TGTGCCAGCAGCTTAGGGGAGGGCTTAAATCAGCCCCAGCATTTT. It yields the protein CASSLGEGLNQPQHF.

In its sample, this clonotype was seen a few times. For the CDR3, the DNA is TGTGCCAGCAGTTCCACCTGGGGCGGGAGGGCTTACGAGCAGTACTTC. It encodes CASSSTWGGRAYEQYF. The chain couples TRBV27 to TRBJ2-7; 9 positions agree with TRBD2. The CDR3 runs 16 residues. Per the germline V gene, CDR1 is MNHEY and CDR2 is SMNVEV (reference sequence). Germline trimming cut 4 bases from V and 4 bases from J; bases unmatched to any gene: 11.

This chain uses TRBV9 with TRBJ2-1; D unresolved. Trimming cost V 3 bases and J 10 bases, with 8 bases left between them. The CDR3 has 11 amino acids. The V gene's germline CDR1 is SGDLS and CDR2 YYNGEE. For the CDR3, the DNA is TGTGCCAGCAGCGGGCATACGGAGCAGTTCTTC. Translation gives CASSGHTEQFF. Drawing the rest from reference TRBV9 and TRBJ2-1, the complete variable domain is DSGVTQTPKHLITATGQRVTLRCSPRSGDLSVYWYQQSLDQGLQFLIQYYNGEERAKGNILERFSAQQFPDLHSELNLSSLELGDSALYFCASSGHTEQFFGPGTRLTVL.

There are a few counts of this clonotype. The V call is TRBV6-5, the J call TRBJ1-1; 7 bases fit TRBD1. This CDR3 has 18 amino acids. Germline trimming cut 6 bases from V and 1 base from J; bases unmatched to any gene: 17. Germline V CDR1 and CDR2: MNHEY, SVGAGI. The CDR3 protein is CASRGQSFSEGTNTEAFF. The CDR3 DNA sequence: TGTGCCAGCAGGGGACAGAGCTTTTCGGAGGGAACGAACACTGAAGCTTTCTTT.

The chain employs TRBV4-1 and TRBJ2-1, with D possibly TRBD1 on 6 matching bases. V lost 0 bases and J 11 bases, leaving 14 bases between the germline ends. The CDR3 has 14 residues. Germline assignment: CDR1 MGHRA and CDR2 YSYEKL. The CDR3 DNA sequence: TGCGCCAGCAGCCAAGAAACGGAAGGGGGACAGCAGTTCTTC. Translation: CASSQETEGGQQFF.

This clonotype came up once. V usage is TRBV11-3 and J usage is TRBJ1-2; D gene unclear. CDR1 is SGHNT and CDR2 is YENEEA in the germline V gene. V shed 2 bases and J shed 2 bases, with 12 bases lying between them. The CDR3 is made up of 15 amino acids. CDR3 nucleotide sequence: TGTGCCAGCAGCTTATTCGGACCGCAGAACTATGGCTACACCTTC. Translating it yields CASSLFGPQNYGYTF.

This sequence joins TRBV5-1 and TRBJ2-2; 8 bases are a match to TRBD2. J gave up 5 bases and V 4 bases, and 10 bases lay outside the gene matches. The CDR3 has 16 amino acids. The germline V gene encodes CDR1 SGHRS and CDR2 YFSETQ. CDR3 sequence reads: CASSEMSGRRTGELFF. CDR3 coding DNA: TGCGCCAGCAGCGAGATGAGCGGGAGAAGGACCGGGGAGCTGTTTTTT.

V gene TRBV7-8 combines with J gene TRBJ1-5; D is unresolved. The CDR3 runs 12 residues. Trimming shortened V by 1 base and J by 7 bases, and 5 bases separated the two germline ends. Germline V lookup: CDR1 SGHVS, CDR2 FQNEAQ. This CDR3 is CASSLVWQPQHF. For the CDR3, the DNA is TGTGCCAGCAGCTTAGTGTGGCAGCCCCAGCATTTT.

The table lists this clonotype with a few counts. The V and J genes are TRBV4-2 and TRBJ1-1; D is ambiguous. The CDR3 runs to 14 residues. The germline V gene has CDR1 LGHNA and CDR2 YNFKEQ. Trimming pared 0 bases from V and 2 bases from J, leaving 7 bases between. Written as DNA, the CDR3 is TGTGCCAGCAGCCAAGACTACAGCAACACTGAAGCTTTCTTT. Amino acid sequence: CASSQDYSNTEAFF.

CDR3 region: CASSSRLAGVSSYEQYF. Written as DNA, the CDR3 is TGTGCCAGCAGCTCAAGACTAGCGGGAGTATCCTCCTACGAGCAGTACTTC. This chain uses TRBV11-2 with TRBJ2-7, with 12 nucleotides matching TRBD2. J lost 0 bases, V lost 4 bases, and 7 bases had no gene match. The CDR3 extends over 17 amino acids. Germline loops: CDR1 SGHAT, CDR2 FQNNGV.

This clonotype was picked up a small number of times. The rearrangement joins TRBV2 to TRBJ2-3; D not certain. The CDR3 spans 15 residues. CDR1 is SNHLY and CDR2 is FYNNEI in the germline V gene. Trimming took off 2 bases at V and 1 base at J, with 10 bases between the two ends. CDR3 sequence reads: CASSETSAGTDTQYF. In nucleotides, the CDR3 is TGTGCCAGCAGTGAAACTTCTGCGGGCACAGATACGCAGTATTTT.

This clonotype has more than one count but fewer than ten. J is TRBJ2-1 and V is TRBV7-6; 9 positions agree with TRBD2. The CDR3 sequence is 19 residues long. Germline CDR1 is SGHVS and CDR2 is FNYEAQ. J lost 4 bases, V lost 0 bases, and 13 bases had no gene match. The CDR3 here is CASSLAGVRSGGRYNEQFF. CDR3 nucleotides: TGTGCCAGCAGCTTAGCTGGGGTACGGAGCGGGGGGAGGTACAATGAGCAGTTCTTC.

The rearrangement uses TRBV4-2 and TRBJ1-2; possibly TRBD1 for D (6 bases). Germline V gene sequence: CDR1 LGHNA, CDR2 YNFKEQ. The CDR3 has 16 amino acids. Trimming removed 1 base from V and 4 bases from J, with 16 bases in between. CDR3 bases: TGTGCCAGCAGCCAAGGTGTGACAGGAAGCCCCTATGGCTACACCTTC. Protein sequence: CASSQGVTGSPYGYTF.

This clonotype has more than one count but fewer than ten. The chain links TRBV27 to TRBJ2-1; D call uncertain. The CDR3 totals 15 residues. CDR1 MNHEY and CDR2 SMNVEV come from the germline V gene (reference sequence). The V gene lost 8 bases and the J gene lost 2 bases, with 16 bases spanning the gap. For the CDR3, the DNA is TGTGCCAGCCGAACGGGCAGTTTCACCTACAATGAGCAGTTCTTC. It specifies CASRTGSFTYNEQFF.